This T cell receptor (beta chain) was sequenced in a study of T cell changes during pregnancy in multiple sclerosis. TCRdb keeps only in-frame clones here, not all; method: immunoSEQ multiplex PCR. In the table there are about 68,000 clones, roughly nine tenths of which are singletons. CDR3 length: 15 residues. The germline V gene has CDR1 KGHSH and CDR2 LQKENI. The J segment lost 7 bases and the V segment lost 1 base, leaving 6 bases of the junction unmatched. This rearrangement joins TRBV18 to TRBJ1-4; TRBD1 matches 7 bases. The TCR was taken from a female donor with multiple sclerosis, enrolled in a pregnancy study. The sequencing used peripheral blood, collected in the second trimester of pregnancy. The CDR3 loop reads CASSPQGALSEKLFF. DNA for the CDR3: TGTGCCAGCTCACCACAGGGGGCGCTCTCTGAAAAACTGTTTTTT.